Below, 11 T cell receptor delta chains from the same sample are listed, as sequenced in a study of gamma-delta chains in newborns, infants, children. TCRdb reanalysed the reads with CATT. The sample contains more than 1,500 delta-chain clones, around 7.6% of which appear only once. Sequences were obtained from blood. The receptors originated from a child who was a newborn, infant or young child, either healthy, febrile or measles-vaccinated (not recorded which).

This clone rates as medium-sized (0.01 to 0.1%). The V call is TRDV1, the J call TRDJ1, with 7 nucleotides matching TRDD3. This CDR3 region has 19 residues. Looked up from germline, CDR1 is TSWWSYY and CDR2 is QGS. Trimming removed 3 bases from V and 3 bases from J; junction bases left unmatched: 19. CDR3 loop: CALGDPLGWGKREADKLIF. DNA of the CDR3: TGTGCTCTTGGGGATCCCCTGGGTTGGGGGAAAAGGGAGGCCGATAAACTCATCTTT.

This clone was recorded a few times. This probably arose from a read error, given a far larger clone one base away. V usage is TRDV2 and J usage is TRDJ1; 10 nucleotides align to TRDD3. The CDR3 covers 14 residues. Germline V gene sequence: CDR1 GEAIGNYY, CDR2 EKD. The CDR3 spells CARDTGGYTDKLIF. CDR3 nucleotide sequence: TGTGCCCGTGACACTGGGGGATACACCGATAAACTCATCTTT.

This clone appeared a few times. The same CDR3 can be traced to other DNA sequences in this sample. The chain couples TRDV1 to TRDJ1, with a weak D call TRDD3 (6 bases). The CDR3 extends over 16 amino acids. V dropped 0 bases and J dropped 0 bases, with 11 bases sitting between them. CDR1 and CDR2 from the germline V gene are TSWWSYY and QGS. In DNA form, the CDR3 reads TGTGCTCTTGGGGAACTGCTGGGGCCGTACACCGATAAACTCATCTTT. Amino acid sequence: CALGELLGPYTDKLIF.

Worth noting for this clone: The protein that TCRdb holds for this DNA derives from a much larger clone and differs from the translated DNA at residue 3, which likely indicates a read error; the protein shown here is translated from the DNA. The chain joins TRDV1 to TRDJ2; D is possibly TRDD3 (6 bases). Per germline, CDR1 TSWWSYY and CDR2 QGS. The CDR3 consists of 16 residues. CDR3 sequence: CAFGEFRSGATAQLFF. CDR3 coding DNA: TGCGCTTTTGGGGAATTCCGGTCTGGGGCTACAGCACAACTCTTCTTT.

Concerning this clone itself: This likely came from a read error, as a far larger clone is one base away. The same CDR3 can be traced to other DNA sequences in this sample. The V gene is TRDV2, the J gene TRDJ3; 11 nucleotides line up with TRDD3. The V gene's germline CDR1 is GEAIGNYY and CDR2 EKD. This CDR3 is 22 amino acids long. The CDR3 here is CACDTLSAGGYFGTWDTRQMFF. The CDR3, as DNA: TGTGCCTGTGACACGTTATCTGCTGGGGGATACTTCGGAACCTGGGACACCAGACAGATGTTTTTC.

On this clone: Given a far larger clone just one base away, this is likely a sequencing read error. Within the sample, other DNA sequences also encode this same CDR3. This chain uses TRDV2 with TRDJ1; 13 bases align to TRDD3. V trimming: 1 base; J trimming: 2 bases; junction bases outside the gene matches: 27. This CDR3 spans 24 amino acids. From germline, CDR1 is GEAIGNYY and CDR2 EKD. DNA of the CDR3: TGTGCCTGTGACACAAGATCTCCGACCCTGTCTGATTACTGGGGGATACGAAGAACCGATAAACTCATCTTT. As protein: CACDTRSPTLSDYWGIRRTDKLIF.

Judged by abundance, this clone is medium-sized. This may be a read error: a much more frequent sequence differs by one nucleotide. This CDR3 is also generated by other DNA sequences in the sample. The rearrangement links TRDV2 to TRDJ3; TRDD3 agrees at 10 bases. The CDR3 is 20 amino acids. CDR1 is GEAIGNYY and CDR2 is EKD in the germline V gene. The CDR3 DNA reads TGTGCCTGCGACACCGTACTGGGGGATGCAAGCTCCTGGGACACCCGACAGATGTTTTTC. As protein: CACDTVLGDASSWDTRQMFF.

To note about this clone: The protein TCRdb lists belongs to a much larger clone and differs from this DNA's translation at residue 5, which points to a read error; the protein shown is made from the DNA. V usage is TRDV2 and J usage is TRDJ3, with 9 bases lining up with TRDD3. The CDR3 spans 18 residues. Trimming at V came to 3 bases and at J to 0 bases, leaving 5 bases not matched to a gene. The germline V gene has CDR1 GEAIGNYY and CDR2 EKD. The CDR3 sequence: CACDAGGFYSWDTRQMFF. The CDR3 DNA follows: TGTGCCTGTGACGCTGGGGGATTCTACTCCTGGGACACCCGACAGATGTTTTTC.

Of note for this clone: TCRdb records a much larger clone's protein for this DNA, with a difference at residue 6 that likely arises from a read error; the protein given is the translation of the DNA. Other DNA sequences in this specimen translate into the identical CDR3. The V and J genes are TRDV2 and TRDJ2; 8 bases align to TRDD3. The CDR3 is 16 amino acids. J was trimmed by 0 bases and V by 3 bases; bases with no gene match: 5. Germline V lookup: CDR1 GEAIGNYY, CDR2 EKD. CDR3 nucleotide sequence: TGTGCCTGTGACGAGCCGGGGGATACTTTGACAGCACAACTCTTCTTT. Translated: CACDEPGDTLTAQLFF.

This clone was detected only a few times. With a far larger clone one base away, a read error is the likely cause. The V and J genes are TRDV2 and TRDJ1; 8 bases fit TRDD3. The junction had 3 bases not matched to a gene; V was cut back by 1 base and J by 3 bases. CDR1 and CDR2 from the germline V gene are GEAIGNYY and EKD. This CDR3 region has 14 residues. The DNA of the CDR3 is TGTGCCTGTGACACGGGATACGGGGCCGATAAACTCATCTTT. Amino acid sequence: CACDTGYGADKLIF.

Comments on this clone: A far larger clone is just one base off, so this is likely a read error. Other DNA sequences in this specimen translate into the identical CDR3. The rearrangement links TRDV2 to TRDJ3, with TRDD3 matching over 7 bases. This CDR3 comprises 16 residues. CDR1 GEAIGNYY and CDR2 EKD come from the germline V gene. The J segment lost 4 bases and the V segment lost 1 base, leaving 3 bases of the junction unmatched. As DNA, the CDR3 is TGTGCCTGTGACACTGGGGGACCATGGGACACCCGACAGATGTTTTTC. Residues: CACDTGGPWDTRQMFF.